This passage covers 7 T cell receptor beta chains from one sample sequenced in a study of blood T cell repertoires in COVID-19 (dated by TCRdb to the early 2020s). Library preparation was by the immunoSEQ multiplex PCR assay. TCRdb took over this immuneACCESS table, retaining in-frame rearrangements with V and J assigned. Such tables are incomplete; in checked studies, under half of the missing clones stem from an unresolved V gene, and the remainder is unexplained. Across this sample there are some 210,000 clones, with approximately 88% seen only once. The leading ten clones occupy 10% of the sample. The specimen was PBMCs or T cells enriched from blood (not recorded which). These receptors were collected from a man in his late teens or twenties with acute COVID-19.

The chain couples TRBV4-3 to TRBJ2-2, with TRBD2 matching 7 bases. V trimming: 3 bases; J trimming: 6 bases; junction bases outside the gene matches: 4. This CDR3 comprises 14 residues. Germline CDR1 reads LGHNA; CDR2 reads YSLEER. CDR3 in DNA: TGCGCCAGCAGCCAGGCAGGGAGGGCCGGGGAGCTGTTTTTT. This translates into CASSQAGRAGELFF.

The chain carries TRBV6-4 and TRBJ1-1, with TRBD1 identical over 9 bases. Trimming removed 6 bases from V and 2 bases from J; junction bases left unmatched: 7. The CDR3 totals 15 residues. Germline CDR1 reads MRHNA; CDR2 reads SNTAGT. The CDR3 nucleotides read TGTGCCAGCAGGCAACAGGGGGCAGTAAACACTGAAGCTTTCTTT. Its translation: CASRQQGAVNTEAFF.

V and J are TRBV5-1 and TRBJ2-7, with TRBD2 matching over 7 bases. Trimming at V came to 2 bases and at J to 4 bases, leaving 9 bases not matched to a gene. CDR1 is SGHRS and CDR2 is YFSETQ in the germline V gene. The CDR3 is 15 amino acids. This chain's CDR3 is CASSLRSSGEYEQYF. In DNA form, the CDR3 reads TGCGCCAGCAGCTTAAGATCTAGCGGTGAATACGAGCAGTACTTC.

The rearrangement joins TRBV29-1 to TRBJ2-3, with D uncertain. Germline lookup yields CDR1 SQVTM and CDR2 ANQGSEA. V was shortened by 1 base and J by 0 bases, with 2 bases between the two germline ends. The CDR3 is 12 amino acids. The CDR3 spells CSVEASTDTQYF. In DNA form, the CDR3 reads TGCAGCGTTGAAGCAAGCACAGATACGCAGTATTTT.

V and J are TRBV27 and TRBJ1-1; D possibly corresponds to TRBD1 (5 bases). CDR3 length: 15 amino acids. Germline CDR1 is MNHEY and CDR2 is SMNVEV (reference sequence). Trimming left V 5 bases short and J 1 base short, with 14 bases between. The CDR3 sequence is CASSPRPDRNTEAFF. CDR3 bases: TGTGCCAGCAGTCCCCGCCCCGACAGGAACACTGAAGCTTTCTTT.

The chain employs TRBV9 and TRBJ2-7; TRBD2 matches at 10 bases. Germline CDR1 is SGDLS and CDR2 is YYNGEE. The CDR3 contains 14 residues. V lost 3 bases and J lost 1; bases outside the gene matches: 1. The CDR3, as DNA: TGTGCCAGCAGCGCACTAGCGGGATCCTACGAGCAGTACTTC. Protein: CASSALAGSYEQYF.

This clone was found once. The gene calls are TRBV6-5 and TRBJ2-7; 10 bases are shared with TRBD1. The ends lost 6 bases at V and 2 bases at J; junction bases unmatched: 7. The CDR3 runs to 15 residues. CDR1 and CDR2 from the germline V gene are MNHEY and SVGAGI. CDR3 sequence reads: CASRRIGTGAYEQYF. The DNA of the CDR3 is TGTGCCAGCAGGAGGATCGGGACAGGGGCCTACGAGCAGTACTTC.